This T cell receptor beta chain was identified in a study of blood T cell repertoires in COVID-19. Study-wide background: The samples span acute and convalescent COVID-19 from the United States, Italy and Spain. The analysed material was cDNA or gDNA that came from T cells, B-cell-depleted T cells, or PBMCs.

Germline values: CDR1 SGHRS, CDR2 YFSETQ. CDR3 size: 12 residues. V lost 3 bases and J 2 bases, leaving 4 bases between the germline ends. Source study methods: Scientists estimated how many nucleated cells there were by amplifying reference gene primers. Clones were sequenced by immunoSEQ multiplex PCR, and TCRdb holds only the in-frame ones, with some missing. The V and J calls and the clone size are those of that table, but D and trimming were determined from the DNA. The sample contains fewer than 300,000 clones, 82% of which appear only once. The V call is TRBV5-1, the J call TRBJ2-3, with unresolved D. This TCR came from a young woman with acute or convalescent COVID-19. The sequencing sample was made of peripheral blood. Here the CDR3 DNA reads TGCGCCAGCAGCTACACCACAGATACGCAGTATTTT. Its translation: CASSYTTDTQYF.